This T cell receptor beta chain appears in the sequencing data of a study of shared clonotypes between healthy human individuals. Whole-study context: CD4 naive cells filled three plates per donor, CD4 memory three, CD8 naive two and CD8 memory one.

Here immunoSEQ multiplex PCR was the method, and the copy in TCRdb shows in-frame clones only, minus some. This table has around 650,000 clones, about 95% appearing once. CDR3 length: 13 amino acids. Unmatched junction bases numbered 0, after V lost 8 bases and J lost 5 bases. Germline CDR1 is ENHRY and CDR2 is SYGVKD. CD45RO-negative, CCR7-positively selected cells formed the naive CD8 fraction, excluding terminally differentiated effector memory CD45RA+ cells. This chain connects TRBV10-3 to TRBJ2-7; 16 bases fit TRBD2. The origin of this receptor is a woman in her 30s in good health. Sequenced: naive CD8+ T cells sorted from blood. The chain's CDR3 is CAIGTSGRDEQYF. In DNA form, the CDR3 reads TGTGCCATCGGGACTAGCGGGAGGGACGAGCAGTACTTC.